These 17 T cell receptor beta chains were sequenced from one sample in a study of T cell clones after liver transplantation. Clones were read by immunoSEQ multiplex PCR, and TCRdb kept only the in-frame ones, dropping some. The sample shows approximately 68,000 clones, 80% of them seen only once. Sequences were derived from CD4+ T cells from blood, sampled before liver transplant. These receptors came from a human donor who received a liver transplant.

The chain links TRBV7-3 to TRBJ1-2; possibly TRBD1 for D (6 bases). Trimming stripped 3 bases from V and 3 bases from J, with 11 bases between. This CDR3 is 14 amino acids long. Germline values: CDR1 SGHTA, CDR2 FQGTGA. CDR3 amino acids: CASSLGPGDYGYTF. For the CDR3, the DNA is TGTGCCAGCAGCTTGGGTCCAGGGGACTATGGCTACACCTTC.

V and J are TRBV7-8 and TRBJ1-1; the D gene is possibly TRBD1 (5 bases). CDR3 length: 17 residues. CDR1 is SGHVS and CDR2 is FQNEAQ in the germline V gene. Trimming stripped 5 bases from V and 0 bases from J, with 19 bases between. The CDR3 protein is CASSPPGRRNMNTEAFF. In DNA, the CDR3 is TGTGCCAGCAGCCCCCCGGGACGCCGAAACATGAACACTGAAGCTTTCTTT.

This clone showed up just once. This rearrangement joins TRBV10-2 to TRBJ1-5, with unresolved D. CDR1 and CDR2 from the germline V gene are WSHSY and SAAADI. V was pared by 5 bases and J by 1 base, with 9 bases between. This CDR3 region has 14 residues. The CDR3 sequence is CASSRDHSNQPQHF. The CDR3 DNA reads TGCGCCAGCAGTCGGGATCACAGCAATCAGCCCCAGCATTTT.

This clone was observed a single time. V is TRBV4-1 and J is TRBJ2-7; D is possibly TRBD2 (5 bases). With 2 bases removed from V and 0 bases from J, the gap between germline ends came to 5 bases. The CDR3 consists of 13 residues. CDR1 MGHRA and CDR2 YSYEKL come from the germline V gene. CDR3 amino acids: CASSQRDSYEQYF. In DNA, the CDR3 is TGCGCCAGCAGCCAACGGGACTCCTACGAGCAGTACTTC.

J is TRBJ2-2 and V is TRBV15; no firm D call. V was trimmed by 1 base and J by 5 bases, leaving 11 bases between them. The germline V gene encodes CDR1 LNHNV and CDR2 YYDKDF (reference sequence). CDR3 length: 15 amino acids. The DNA for the CDR3 is TGTGCCACCAGCAGAGGACTTCAGACAACCGGGGAGCTGTTTTTT. Encoded protein: CATSRGLQTTGELFF.

This chain links TRBV5-1 with TRBJ2-5; 7 bases are a match to TRBD1. The trim removed 0 bases at V and 5 bases at J, leaving 4 bases unmatched. The CDR3 is made up of 14 amino acids. CDR1 and CDR2 (germline): SGHRS, YFSETQ. CDR3 DNA: TGCGCCAGCAGCTTGGGAGGGGGCGCGGAGACCCAGTACTTC. It codes for CASSLGGGAETQYF.

The genes are TRBV7-2 and TRBJ2-7, with D possibly TRBD1 on 5 matching bases. The V end was cut by 1 base, the J end by 0 bases, with 10 bases between. This CDR3 contains 15 residues. Germline loops: CDR1 SGHTA, CDR2 FQGNSA. The CDR3 loop reads CASSLGPTGSYEQYF. The CDR3, as DNA: TGTGCCAGCAGCTTAGGGCCCACAGGCTCCTACGAGCAGTACTTC.

The chain recombines TRBV5-6 with TRBJ1-3, with D possibly matching TRBD1 (6 bases). Germline V gene data show CDR1 as SGHDT and CDR2 as YYEEEE. CDR3 size: 17 residues. Trimming shortened V by 1 base and J by 0 bases, and 14 bases separated the two germline ends. CDR3 coding DNA: TGTGCCAGCAGCTTGAGGGGGGGACAATTCTCTGGAAACACCATATATTTT. Translation gives CASSLRGGQFSGNTIYF.

The CDR3 loop reads CASTPSLSGYGYTF. The CDR3 region has the DNA TGTGCCAGCACTCCTTCCCTTTCTGGCTATGGCTACACCTTC. The chain links TRBV6-5 to TRBJ1-2; no clear D. The V end lost 7 bases, the J end lost 4 bases, and 16 bases lay between the germline ends. CDR3 length equals 14 residues. From germline, CDR1 is MNHEY and CDR2 SVGAGI.

The chain joins TRBV9 to TRBJ1-3, with D possibly TRBD1 on 5 matching bases. Trimming cost V 2 bases and J 0 bases, with 15 bases left between them. CDR1 is SGDLS, CDR2 YYNGEE, per germline. The CDR3 totals 17 residues. The CDR3 DNA reads TGTGCCAGCAGCGTGGCGATACAGGCGAGCTCTGGAAACACCATATATTTT. Translation: CASSVAIQASSGNTIYF.

This chain uses TRBV5-4 with TRBJ2-7; 7 bases fit TRBD2. V lost 3 bases and J lost 6; bases outside the gene matches: 6. Germline CDR1 is SGHNT and CDR2 is YYREEE (reference sequence). The CDR3 contains 13 residues. The CDR3 coding sequence is TGTGCCAGCAGCTCCACGGGACTATCCGAGCAGTACTTC. Protein sequence: CASSSTGLSEQYF. The whole variable domain, remainder taken from reference TRBV5-4 and TRBJ2-7, is ETGVTQSPTHLIKTRGQQVTLRCSSQSGHNTVSWYQQALGQGPQFIFQYYREEENGRGNFPPRFSGLQFPNYSSELNVNALELDDSALYLCASSSTGLSEQYFGPGTRLTVT.

In its sample, this clone was seen once. The chain joins TRBV18 to TRBJ2-1; D may be TRBD1 (6 bases). The CDR3 is 15 residues long. CDR1 is KGHSH, CDR2 LQKENI, per germline. V gave up 5 bases and J gave up 8 bases, with 19 bases separating them. CDR3 bases: TGTGCCAGCTCAACTGACAGGCCTTCTTTCGATGAGCAGTTCTTC. Protein: CASSTDRPSFDEQFF.

The chain couples TRBV5-4 to TRBJ1-1; D unclear. V was pared by 6 bases and J by 4 bases, with 13 bases between. CDR1 and CDR2 (germline): SGHNT, YYREEE (reference sequence). This CDR3 comprises 13 residues. As DNA, the CDR3 is TGTGCCAGCAAGGGAGGCGTTAGCACTGAAGCTTTCTTT. It translates to CASKGGVSTEAFF.

This clone showed up just a few times. This rearrangement joins TRBV2 to TRBJ2-2; no clear D gene. In germline, CDR1 is SNHLY, CDR2 FYNNEI. This CDR3 region has 13 residues. The V gene lost 3 bases and the J gene lost 4 bases, with 6 bases spanning the gap. The CDR3 loop reads CASSEASTGELFF. The CDR3 DNA reads TGTGCCAGCAGTGAGGCCAGCACCGGGGAGCTGTTTTTT.

The rearrangement uses TRBV5-1 and TRBJ1-4, with D tentatively TRBD1 (5 bases). V was shortened by 2 bases and J by 0 bases, with 8 bases between the two germline ends. CDR1 and CDR2 (germline): SGHRS, YFSETQ. This CDR3 spans 15 amino acids. The CDR3 is CASSFGAATNEKLFF. The CDR3 nucleotides are TGCGCCAGCAGCTTCGGGGCGGCAACTAATGAAAAACTGTTTTTT.

This clone was seen only once. For the CDR3, the DNA is TGCGCCAGCAGTGAGGAGACAGAAACAAGGGGCTACACCTTC. Protein product: CASSEETETRGYTF. J is TRBJ1-2 and V is TRBV10-1; the D gene is possibly TRBD1 (5 bases). The CDR3 has 14 residues. V lost 2 bases, J lost 8 bases, and 15 bases lay in between. Germline V lookup: CDR1 WNHNN, CDR2 SYGVQD (reference sequence).

V is TRBV5-1 and J is TRBJ2-3; 11 bases fit TRBD2. The CDR3 extends over 17 amino acids. V was pared by 1 base and J by 0 bases, with 4 bases of the junction left unmatched. Germline values: CDR1 SGHRS, CDR2 YFSETQ. The CDR3 sequence: CASSLWGLADSTDTQYF. The CDR3 region has the DNA TGCGCCAGCAGCTTGTGGGGACTAGCGGATAGCACAGATACGCAGTATTTT.